This T cell receptor (beta chain) was documented in a study of T-cell reconstitution after alpha-beta-depleted transplantation in children. For TCRbeta, the library was prepared with unique molecular identifiers. TCRdb called the PCR reads again in MiXCR, with one record for every CDR3 protein. This sample yields more than 400,000 distinct CDR3 sequences, of which 43% are seen a single time; under 35% belongs to the top ten. This CDR3 region has 14 residues. Germline V CDR1 and CDR2: MGHRA, YSYEKL. V dropped 0 bases and J dropped 0 bases, with 6 bases sitting between them. The sequence came from a girl aged 2 to 10 with aplastic anemia, due to receive a stem cell transplant. The J gene is TRBJ2-7, the V gene TRBV4-1; no firm D call. This material consisted of PBMCs, taken before TCRalphabeta/CD19-depleted stem cell transplant. This CDR3 reads CASSQDYNSYEQYF. The CDR3 nucleotides read TGCGCCAGCAGCCAAGACTACAACTCCTACGAGCAGTACTTC.